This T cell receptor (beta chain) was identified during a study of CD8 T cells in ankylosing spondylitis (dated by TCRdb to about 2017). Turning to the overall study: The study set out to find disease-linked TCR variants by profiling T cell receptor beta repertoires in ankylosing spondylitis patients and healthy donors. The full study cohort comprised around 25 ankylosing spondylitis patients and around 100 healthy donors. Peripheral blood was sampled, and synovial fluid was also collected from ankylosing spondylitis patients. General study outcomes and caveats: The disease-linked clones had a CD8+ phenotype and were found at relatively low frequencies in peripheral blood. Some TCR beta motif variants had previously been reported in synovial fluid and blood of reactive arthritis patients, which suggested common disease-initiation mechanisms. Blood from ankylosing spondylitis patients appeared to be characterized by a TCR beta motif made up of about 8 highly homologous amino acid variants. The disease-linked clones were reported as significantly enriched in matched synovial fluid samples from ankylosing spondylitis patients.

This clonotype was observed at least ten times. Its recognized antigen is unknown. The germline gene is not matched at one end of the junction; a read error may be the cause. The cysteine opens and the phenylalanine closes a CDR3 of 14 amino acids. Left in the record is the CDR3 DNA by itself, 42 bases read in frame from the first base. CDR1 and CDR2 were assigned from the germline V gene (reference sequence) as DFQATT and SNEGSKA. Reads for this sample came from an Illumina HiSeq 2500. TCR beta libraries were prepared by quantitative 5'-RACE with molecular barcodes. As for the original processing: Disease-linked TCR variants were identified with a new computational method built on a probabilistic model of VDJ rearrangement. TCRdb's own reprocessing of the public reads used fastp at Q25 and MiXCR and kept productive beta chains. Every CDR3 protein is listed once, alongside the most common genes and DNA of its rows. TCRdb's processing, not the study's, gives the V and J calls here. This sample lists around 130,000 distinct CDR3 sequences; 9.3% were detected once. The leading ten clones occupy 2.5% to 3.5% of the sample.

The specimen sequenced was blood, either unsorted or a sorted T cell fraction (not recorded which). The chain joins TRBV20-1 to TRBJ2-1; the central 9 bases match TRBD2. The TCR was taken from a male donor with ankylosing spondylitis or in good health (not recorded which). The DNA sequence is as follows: TGCAGTGCTACCGGGACTAGCCCATACAGTGAGCAGTTCTTC. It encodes CSATGTSPYSEQFF.